Below are 29 T cell receptor beta chains sequenced from a single sample in a study of T-cell memory formation after mild COVID-19. TCRdb re-called the 5' RACE reads with MiXCR, one entry per CDR3 protein. Seen here are 550,000 to 700,000 distinct CDR3 sequences, roughly 18% observed once, and the top ten hold 9.5% to 15%. The sequencing sample was made of PBMCs or a T cell subset sorted from them (not recorded which). The receptors here all came from an adult woman who had mild COVID-19 (a few samples of this study predate the infection). Cell type and time point are not known.

This sequence joins TRBV12-3 or TRBV12-4 and TRBJ1-5; tentative D call: TRBD1 (5 bases). The CDR3 length is 17 residues. The ends were cut back, 5 bases at V and 4 bases at J, with 21 bases in the middle. In DNA, the CDR3 is TGTGCCAGCAGTCGCCCTCGACGGGGGTGGGAGAATCAGCCCCAGCATTTT. Translated: CASSRPRRGWENQPQHF.

This clonotype turned up a few times. The chain joins TRBV4-1 to TRBJ2-1; D unclear. The CDR3 runs to 12 residues. CDR1 and CDR2 (germline): MGHRA, YSYEKL. Deletions cut 0 bases from V and 12 bases from J, with 9 bases between. The CDR3 spells CASSQDGVGQFF. The CDR3 DNA reads TGCGCCAGCAGCCAAGATGGGGTAGGGCAGTTCTTC.

V and J are TRBV6-5 and TRBJ1-1, with 9 positions matching TRBD1. V gave up 2 bases and J gave up 5 bases; unmatched junction bases: 3. This CDR3 is built from 14 residues. The V gene's germline CDR1 is MNHEY and CDR2 SVGAGI. CDR3 nucleotide sequence: TGTGCCAGCAGTTACGGACAGGGGAGTACTGAAGCTTTCTTT. Translating gives CASSYGQGSTEAFF.

This clonotype was detected a few times. The chain has TRBV6-2 or TRBV6-3 and TRBJ2-5; no reliable D call. V was shortened by 6 bases and J by 1 base, with 18 bases between the two germline ends. The CDR3 is 16 amino acids. Germline V gene data show CDR1 as MNHEY and CDR2 as SVGEGT. The CDR3 loop reads CASSPARLRTQETQYF. DNA of the CDR3: TGTGCCAGCAGCCCGGCCCGCTTGCGTACCCAAGAGACCCAGTACTTC.

This chain joins TRBV4-1 and TRBJ2-7, with D possibly being TRBD2 (5 bases). The length of the CDR3 is 15 residues. The ends were cut back, 0 bases at V and 7 bases at J, with 16 bases in the middle. The V gene's germline CDR1 is MGHRA and CDR2 YSYEKL. The CDR3 DNA reads TGCGCCAGCAGCCAAGATCGCGGGCTCCCGGGAGAGCAGTACTTC. This encodes CASSQDRGLPGEQYF.

This chain joins TRBV29-1 and TRBJ2-3, with TRBD2 matching over 10 bases. Germline V gives CDR1 SQVTM, CDR2 ANQGSEA. The junction had 4 bases not matched to a gene; V was cut back by 7 bases and J by 6 bases. The CDR3 contains 12 residues. The CDR3 sequence: CSAGTSVDTQYF. In DNA, the CDR3 is TGCAGCGCCGGGACTAGCGTGGATACGCAGTATTTT.

The rearrangement links TRBV11-2 to TRBJ2-3; 12 bases are a match to TRBD2. J lost 1 base, V lost 8 bases, and 7 bases had no gene match. CDR1 is SGHAT, CDR2 FQNNGV, per germline. There are 16 residues in the CDR3. CDR3 region: CASCKLAGGRTDTQYF. The DNA of the CDR3 is TGTGCCAGCTGCAAACTAGCGGGAGGTCGCACAGATACGCAGTATTTT. Full variable domain (outside the CDR3, taken from reference TRBV11-2 and TRBJ2-3): EAGVAQSPRYKIIEKRQSVAFWCNPISGHATLYWYQQILGQGPKLLIQFQNNGVVDDSQLPKDRFSAERLKGVDSTLKIQPAKLEDSAVYLCASCKLAGGRTDTQYFGPGTRLTVL.

This clonotype was counted ten times or more. This chain links TRBV10-3 with TRBJ1-1, with D unresolved. The CDR3 is made up of 12 amino acids. The germline V gene encodes CDR1 ENHRY and CDR2 SYGVKD. The germline V and J ends were trimmed by 4 bases and 0 bases, with 3 bases remaining between them. CDR3 DNA: TGTGCCATCAGTGCCTTGAACACTGAAGCTTTCTTT. It specifies CAISALNTEAFF.

J is TRBJ1-5 and V is TRBV7-9, with TRBD1 identical over 7 bases. The germline V gene has CDR1 SEHNR and CDR2 FQNEAQ (reference sequence). This CDR3 has 12 amino acids. V trimming: 5 bases; J trimming: 6 bases; junction bases outside the gene matches: 1. CDR3 in amino acids: CASSRDSQPQHF. For the CDR3, the DNA is TGTGCCAGCAGCAGGGACAGTCAGCCCCAGCATTTT.

This clonotype was seen a handful of times. V usage is TRBV9 and J usage is TRBJ2-1, with D unresolved. This CDR3 has 11 amino acids. The germline gives CDR1 SGDLS, CDR2 YYNGEE. V lost 2 bases and J lost 9, with 6 bases in between. The CDR3, as DNA: TGTGCCAGCAGCGTCTCGGTTGAGCAGTTCTTC. Translated, it gives CASSVSVEQFF.

V and J are TRBV24-1 and TRBJ1-5; D remains ambiguous. Trimming shortened V by 5 bases and J by 13 bases, and 14 bases separated the two germline ends. From germline, CDR1 is KGHDR and CDR2 SFDVKD. This CDR3 contains 12 residues. The CDR3 sequence: CATSARTGSQHF. The CDR3 coding sequence is TGTGCCACCAGTGCGCGAACCGGGTCACAGCATTTT.

This clonotype has only a few counts. V gene TRBV29-1 combines with J gene TRBJ1-5; D not certain. The CDR3 is 13 amino acids. The germline CDR1 and CDR2 sequences are SQVTM and ANQGSEA. Trimming took off 4 bases at V and 6 bases at J, with 13 bases between the two ends. The CDR3: CSVGERMGQPQHF. The CDR3 DNA sequence: TGCAGCGTTGGAGAACGGATGGGTCAGCCCCAGCATTTT.

This clonotype was seen repeatedly, ten times or more. The chain recombines TRBV18 with TRBJ2-7; D may be TRBD2 (6 bases). Germline CDR1 reads KGHSH; CDR2 reads LQKENI. The length of the CDR3 is 12 residues. V was cut by 9 bases and J by 3 bases, with 12 bases left in between. CDR3 in DNA: TGTGCCAGTCGAGGAGGGAGCTACGAGCAGTACTTC. Protein: CASRGGSYEQYF.

J is TRBJ1-2 and V is TRBV28; possible D gene TRBD1, 6 bases. The germline gives CDR1 MDHEN, CDR2 SYDVKM. V lost 5 bases to trimming and J lost 3 bases, with 13 bases between them. CDR3 length: 14 residues. Written as DNA, the CDR3 is TGTGCCAGCAGTACTTCCAGGGGATACTATGGCTACACCTTC. Its translation: CASSTSRGYYGYTF.

The rearrangement links TRBV24-1 to TRBJ1-2; D unresolved. V was trimmed by 0 bases and J by 6 bases, leaving 13 bases between them. The CDR3 runs to 15 residues. CDR1 is KGHDR, CDR2 SFDVKD, per germline. In DNA form, the CDR3 reads TGTGCCACCAGTGATTTGAACCCAGGTCGTCATGGCTACACCTTC. This sequence encodes CATSDLNPGRHGYTF.

This clonotype turned up a few times. The rearrangement links TRBV19 to TRBJ2-2; D is possibly TRBD1 or TRBD2 (6 bases each). The germline CDR1 and CDR2 sequences are LNHDA and SQIVND (reference sequence). The CDR3 runs 16 residues. Between the trimmed V and J ends, which lost 0 bases and 2 bases, there was a span of 10 bases. The CDR3 DNA sequence: TGTGCCAGTAGTATAGATAAGGGGGGAAACACCGGGGAGCTGTTTTTT. It encodes CASSIDKGGNTGELFF.

There are many counts of this clonotype. This sequence joins TRBV12-3 or TRBV12-4 and TRBJ2-3; 11 nucleotides line up with TRBD2. The V segment lost 4 bases and the J segment 1 base; nucleotides outside the gene matches: 4. The CDR3 runs 16 residues. The CDR3 is CASSWGLAAGTDTQYF. CDR3 coding DNA: TGTGCCAGCAGTTGGGGACTAGCGGCGGGCACAGATACGCAGTATTTT.

With respect to this clonotype: A much larger clonotype is one base distant, so this may be a read error. The CDR3 region has the DNA TGCAGTGCTAGATACTCGTCGGGACCCTCCTACGAGCAGTGCTTC. It specifies CSARYSSGPSYEQCF. This rearrangement joins TRBV20-1 to TRBJ2-7; D assignment may be TRBD1 or TRBD2 (5 bases each). This CDR3 is 15 amino acids long. Germline assignment: CDR1 DFQATT and CDR2 SNEGSKA (reference sequence).

This clonotype appeared a few times. This chain uses TRBV20-1 with TRBJ1-1, with D perhaps matching TRBD1 (5 bases). CDR1 is DFQATT and CDR2 is SNEGSKA in the germline V gene (reference sequence). The CDR3 consists of 14 residues. Between the trimmed V and J ends, which lost 2 bases and 0 bases, there was a span of 10 bases. The CDR3 protein is CSARPRQMNTEAFF. The CDR3 bases are TGCAGTGCTAGACCCAGACAGATGAACACTGAAGCTTTCTTT.

The chain couples TRBV4-3 to TRBJ2-2, with 8 bases that match TRBD1. Trimming took 0 bases from V and 3 from J; bases not matched to a gene: 3. Germline V gene sequence: CDR1 LGHNA, CDR2 YSLEER. There are 16 residues in the CDR3. The CDR3 here is CASSQETGDYTGELFF. The CDR3 DNA follows: TGCGCCAGCAGCCAAGAGACAGGGGATTACACCGGGGAGCTGTTTTTT.

The gene calls are TRBV27 and TRBJ2-1; no reliable D call. This CDR3 spans 14 amino acids. CDR1 is MNHEY and CDR2 is SMNVEV in the germline V gene (reference sequence). Trimming removed 5 bases at V and 0 bases at J, with 8 bases between. DNA for the CDR3: TGTGCCAGCAGTATAGAGAGCTCCTACAATGAGCAGTTCTTC. It yields the protein CASSIESSYNEQFF.

This rearrangement joins TRBV20-1 to TRBJ2-7; TRBD1 agrees at 7 bases. The ends lost 5 bases at V and 2 bases at J; junction bases unmatched: 9. The CDR3 is made up of 14 amino acids. From germline, CDR1 is DFQATT and CDR2 SNEGSKA (reference sequence). CDR3 in amino acids: CSASRDSPPYEQYF. DNA for the CDR3: TGCAGTGCTTCCCGGGACAGTCCCCCCTACGAGCAGTACTTC.

This chain uses TRBV5-6 with TRBJ2-7; D gene uncertain. The V end was cut by 2 bases, the J end by 3 bases, with 12 bases between. The CDR3 consists of 14 residues. Germline V gene sequence: CDR1 SGHDT, CDR2 YYEEEE. In DNA form, the CDR3 reads TGTGCCAGCAGCTTCTTCCCTGATTACTACGAGCAGTACTTC. The encoded protein is CASSFFPDYYEQYF.

V and J are TRBV7-9 and TRBJ1-2, with D unresolved. The CDR3 runs 12 residues. Germline V CDR1 and CDR2: SEHNR, FQNEAQ (reference sequence). Between the trimmed V and J ends, which lost 5 bases and 12 bases, there was a span of 16 bases. CDR3 DNA sequence: TGTGCCAGCAGCACCGGGCCGAGGGAGGACACCTTC. As protein: CASSTGPREDTF.

This clonotype has more than one count but fewer than ten. This chain uses TRBV2 with TRBJ2-7; 11 bases line up with TRBD1. This CDR3 contains 16 residues. Germline-derived CDR1 and CDR2 are SNHLY and FYNNEI. V shed 4 bases, J shed 2 bases, and the junction held 7 bases outside the gene matches. CDR3 in DNA: TGTGCCAGCAGTGTGACTCCGGGACAGGGGGCCTACGAGCAGTACTTC. Amino acids: CASSVTPGQGAYEQYF.

This clonotype was detected a few times. This sequence joins TRBV11-3 and TRBJ2-1; no reliable D call. This CDR3 contains 12 residues. The germline CDR1 and CDR2 sequences are SGHNT and YENEEA. V lost 5 bases and J 10 bases, leaving 12 bases between the germline ends. CDR3 sequence (DNA): TGTGCCAGCAGCCCCTCCGGCAGAGAGCAGTTCTTC. This sequence encodes CASSPSGREQFF.

Only a few counts were recorded for this clonotype. This rearrangement joins TRBV6-5 to TRBJ2-2; D is unclear. V was shortened by 3 bases and J by 6 bases, with 11 bases between the two germline ends. The CDR3 runs to 14 residues. Germline values: CDR1 MNHEY, CDR2 SVGAGI. The chain's CDR3 is CASSYQSFAGELFF. CDR3 DNA sequence: TGTGCCAGCAGTTATCAAAGCTTCGCCGGGGAGCTGTTTTTT.

The V and J genes are TRBV4-1 and TRBJ2-1, with D tentatively TRBD1 (5 bases). CDR1 is MGHRA and CDR2 is YSYEKL in the germline V gene. This CDR3 is 13 amino acids long. Trimming took 1 base from V and 12 from J, leaving 13 bases between them. The CDR3 protein is CASSQGSGQGQFF. Here the CDR3 DNA reads TGCGCCAGCAGCCAAGGTTCAGGTCAGGGGCAGTTCTTC.

This clonotype was counted ten times or more. The CDR3 region has the DNA TGTGCCAGCAGTACAGGGGACCAAGAGACCCAGTACTTC. Protein product: CASSTGDQETQYF. The genes are TRBV12-3 or TRBV12-4 and TRBJ2-5, with 7 bases matching TRBD1. The CDR3 extends over 13 amino acids. The V gene end was trimmed by 5 bases and the J gene end by 0 bases; junction bases not matched to a gene: 0.